A selection of T cell receptor beta chains follows, all from one sample in a study of blood T cell repertoires in COVID-19. Measured with immunoSEQ multiplex PCR; TCRdb has only the in-frame clones, and not every one. The sample lists 65,000 to 90,000 clones, around 88% occurring once. The sequenced sample consisted of peripheral blood. These receptors were obtained from a young man with acute or convalescent COVID-19. Each CDR3 is given with its conserved first and last residue. The listing skips clone size in some rows; elsewhere it reads once, few, many or a size class.

cdr3_aa	clone_size	j_call	v_call
CASSQVGTSGNTGELFF	-	TRBJ2-2	TRBV4-2
CASSDPTGPRETQYF	-	TRBJ2-5	TRBV25-1
CASSYEAGGELFF	-	TRBJ2-2	TRBV6-5
CSASINEQFF	-	TRBJ2-1	TRBV20-1
CASSLAPAGEWIETQYF	-	TRBJ2-5	TRBV11-2
CASSGLASPLRNEQFF	-	TRBJ2-1	TRBV6-1
CASSDSGQRHNEQFF	-	TRBJ2-1	TRBV6-4
CATSDSGRGDEQYF	-	TRBJ2-7	TRBV24-1
CASSPIQGNEQYF	-	TRBJ2-7	TRBV7-2
CASSLEQGAYIQYF	few	TRBJ2-4	TRBV5-1
CSKRPRGLGGTDTQYF	-	TRBJ2-3	TRBV29-1
CASSQRYRDSFEKLFF	-	TRBJ1-4	TRBV4-3
CASRLYRDNQPQHF	once	TRBJ1-5	TRBV6-5
CAISDRGNEQFF	-	TRBJ2-1	TRBV10-3
CASSSSRGTGELFF	-	TRBJ2-2	TRBV7-7
CATSDLSWGQGSREQFF	-	TRBJ2-1	TRBV24-1
CASSLEAGKFF	few	TRBJ2-1	TRBV5-1
CASGRGRNEQFF	few	TRBJ2-1	TRBV11-3
CASSPSMNTEAFF	few	TRBJ1-1	TRBV18
CASSLAVAGALTDTQYF	-	TRBJ2-3	TRBV5-4
CARSQNRYSNQPQHF	-	TRBJ1-5	TRBV19
CASSRKRHVQETQYF	-	TRBJ2-5	TRBV5-4
CASSLRAGNTIYF	-	TRBJ1-3	TRBV27
CASSLGTGGQKSYEQYF	medium-sized	TRBJ2-7	TRBV7-8
CASSLLGEGRADTQYF	-	TRBJ2-3	TRBV4-1
CASSLSRPRDRTDTQYF	-	TRBJ2-3	TRBV28
CASMGRTNTEAFF	-	TRBJ1-1	TRBV28
CASSFLVSTEAFF	-	TRBJ1-1	TRBV7-3
CASSLALTSPYEQYF	-	TRBJ2-7	TRBV27
CASTGFSGNTIYF	-	TRBJ1-3	TRBV4-1
CASSPGHPNEQFF	-	TRBJ2-1	TRBV11-2
CASSPWTGPNEKLFF	once	TRBJ1-4	TRBV19
CASSLARTPGAEAFF	-	TRBJ1-1	TRBV5-1
CATSNSLTGTGGGYTF	-	TRBJ1-2	TRBV15
CASSFDLPGGKQYF	-	TRBJ2-7	TRBV28
CASSSRGVAVGETQYF	-	TRBJ2-5	TRBV28
CASSYSSLNEQFF	once	TRBJ2-1	TRBV6-2/TRBV6-3
CASSEGWDRYNSPLHF	-	TRBJ1-6	TRBV5-5
CAIGLAGATDTQYF	-	TRBJ2-3	TRBV10-3
CASTLGQGWTEAFF	-	TRBJ1-1	TRBV2
CASSLGGRTDTQYF	-	TRBJ2-3	TRBV28
CASSEVGGAGNSPLHF	once	TRBJ1-6	TRBV6-1
CASSQTRTGLAGGFETQYF	-	TRBJ2-5	TRBV7-8
CASSGPPGTNEQYF	-	TRBJ2-7	TRBV5-6
CASSPGLALNNEQFF	-	TRBJ2-1	TRBV5-4
CASSQETSGLSTDTQYF	once	TRBJ2-3	TRBV4-3
CSGRLNTEAFF	-	TRBJ1-1	TRBV29-1
CASSYKGDVETTNYGYTF	-	TRBJ1-2	TRBV6-2/TRBV6-3